This TCR beta chain was sequenced in a study of shared clonotypes between healthy human individuals. Study as a whole: CD4 naive and CD4 memory each took three plates per donor, while CD8 naive took two and CD8 memory one. Study-wide results and caveats: A limitation of the genetic and exposure-history diversity represented arose from few donors. Clonotypes shared by all four sorted-subset donors had higher generation probabilities than non-shared clonotypes.

Naive CD8 cells lacked CD45RO and underwent positive selection for CCR7, leaving out terminally differentiated effector memory CD45RA+ cells. Each sample came from a Caucasian adult donor living in Nashville, Tennessee. This table comes from immunoSEQ multiplex PCR, and its TCRdb copy is limited to in-frame clones, with some not included. The sample comprises about 700,000 clones, 92% of which are singletons, and approximately 25% rests with the top ten. Germline values: CDR1 MNHEY, CDR2 SVGAGI. The CDR3 length is 13 residues. V lost 6 bases to trimming and J lost 4 bases; unmatched junction nucleotides: 5. This clone was recorded once. Antigen specificity is unknown.

The receptor was isolated from a man aged 25 to 45 in good health. The chain uses TRBV6-5 and TRBJ2-7; TRBD1 matches 8 bases. Sequenced: naive CD8+ T cells sorted from blood. The CDR3 is CASSKDRVYEQYF. Written as DNA, the CDR3 is TGTGCCAGCAGCAAGGACAGGGTTTACGAGCAGTACTTC.